The 5 T cell receptor beta chains reported below all come from one sample, sequenced in a study of chemoradiotherapy in HPV16-positive cancers. Clones were read by immunoSEQ multiplex PCR, and TCRdb kept only the in-frame ones, dropping some. The sample lists around 15,000 clones; 69% were seen once. Sampling was carried out from a patient who underwent chemoradiotherapy. These receptors were collected from a human donor with HPV-associated anogenital cancer.

The J gene is TRBJ2-3, the V gene TRBV7-2; 10 nucleotides align to TRBD1. The V and J ends lost 3 bases and 4 bases, in that order; junction bases with no gene match: 4. This CDR3 is 15 amino acids long. Germline CDR1 and CDR2: SGHTA and FQGNSA. The CDR3 DNA follows: TGTGCCAGCAGCTTTTTTGGACAGGGGGCAGATACGCAGTATTTT. Its protein product is CASSFFGQGADTQYF.

Only a few counts were recorded for this clone. The genes are TRBV7-6 and TRBJ1-1; 7 bases map to TRBD1. Germline loops: CDR1 SGHVS, CDR2 FNYEAQ. V trimming: 3 bases; J trimming: 0 bases; junction bases outside the gene matches: 1. This CDR3 has 14 amino acids. CDR3 sequence: CASSLGQMNTEAFF. The CDR3 DNA follows: TGTGCCAGCAGCTTGGGACAGATGAACACTGAAGCTTTCTTT.

The V and J genes are TRBV5-6 and TRBJ2-2; unclear D gene. This CDR3 has 16 amino acids. V lost 3 bases and J 0 bases, leaving 12 bases between the germline ends. CDR1 and CDR2 from the germline V gene are SGHDT and YYEEEE. CDR3 loop: CASSSLTSANTGELFF. The CDR3 DNA is TGTGCCAGCAGCTCCCTCACGAGTGCGAACACCGGGGAGCTGTTTTTT.

The sample holds a few counts of this clone. V gene TRBV2 combines with J gene TRBJ1-6; D remains unclear. CDR3 length: 11 residues. Trimming stripped 6 bases from V and 14 bases from J, with 11 bases between. Germline V gene sequence: CDR1 SNHLY, CDR2 FYNNEI. CDR3 nucleotide sequence: TGTGCCAGCAGGACACTCGAGTCCCTCCACTTT. Its protein product is CASRTLESLHF. Filled out from reference TRBV2 and TRBJ1-6, the complete variable domain reads EPEVTQTPSHQVTQMGQEVILRCVPISNHLYFYWYRQILGQKVEFLVSFYNNEISEKSEIFDDQFSVERPDGSNFTLKIRSTKLEDSAMYFCASRTLESLHFGNGTRLTVT.

V and J are TRBV25-1 and TRBJ2-5; D may correspond to TRBD1 or TRBD2 (6 bases each). Germline CDR1 reads MGHDK; CDR2 reads SYGVNS. This CDR3 contains 16 residues. Trimming left V 7 bases short and J 5 bases short, with 23 bases between. CDR3 coding DNA: TGTGCCAGCAACCCCGCGGGACACCCAGGTCCTGAGACCCAGTACTTC. Translation: CASNPAGHPGPETQYF.